This TCR beta chain was obtained from a study of radiation and T cells in renal cell carcinoma. To note about this clone: Its antigen is unidentified.

Method: immunoSEQ multiplex PCR; TCRdb's copy keeps in-frame clones and lacks some. The data contain roughly 150,000 clones, about 88% of them singletons. Time point: baseline pretreatment blood. The treatment was: 15 Gy SBRT to primary tumor, nephrectomy 4 weeks later. The patient's renal cell carcinoma had clear cell pathology. V lost 3 bases and J 1 base, leaving 6 bases between the germline ends. Germline CDR1 and CDR2: LNHDA and SQIVND (reference sequence). This CDR3 is built from 13 residues. Study-wide results and caveats: Baseline intratumoral clonotype presence is unknown without pretreatment biopsies.

Specimen: blood, collected from a patient whose treatment included radiotherapy and nephrectomy. The receptor comes from a woman between 70 and 85 years old with renal cell carcinoma. The chain recombines TRBV19 with TRBJ1-1; D may be TRBD1 (5 bases). The CDR3 reads CASSIQGNTEAFF. In DNA form, the CDR3 reads TGTGCCAGTAGTATCCAGGGGAACACTGAAGCTTTCTTT.